This T cell receptor (beta chain) was observed in a study of T cell repertoires in cytomegalovirus infection. Study background: Indications came from public TCR beta signatures; they pointed to CMV infection and to a matching HLA type. Whole-study findings and limits: Carriage of CMV together with the relevant HLA was identifiable through cumulative public TCR beta family frequency. The response measured ex vivo was dominated by TCR beta clonotypes (HLA-C-restricted and CMV-specific).

This clonotype occurred a few times. Its antigen is currently unknown. Germline lookup yields CDR1 SGHAT and CDR2 FQNNGV. The CDR3 is made up of 16 amino acids. The V and J ends lost 1 base and 0 bases respectively, with 10 bases between them. Using its own MiXCR run on the reads, TCRdb lists one record per CDR3 protein. This sample has about 150,000 distinct CDR3 sequences; 20% to 25% occur once, and the top ten carry over 9.5%. Specimen: PBMCs. This clonotype was sampled from a human donor in good health (CMV status not recorded). Some clones in this sample may be carry-over from other donors' samples. The J gene is TRBJ1-5, the V gene TRBV11-2, with D uncertain. In nucleotides, the CDR3 is TGTGCCAGCAGCTTAGCGACACGTTATAGCAATCAGCCCCAGCATTTT. Translating it yields CASSLATRYSNQPQHF.